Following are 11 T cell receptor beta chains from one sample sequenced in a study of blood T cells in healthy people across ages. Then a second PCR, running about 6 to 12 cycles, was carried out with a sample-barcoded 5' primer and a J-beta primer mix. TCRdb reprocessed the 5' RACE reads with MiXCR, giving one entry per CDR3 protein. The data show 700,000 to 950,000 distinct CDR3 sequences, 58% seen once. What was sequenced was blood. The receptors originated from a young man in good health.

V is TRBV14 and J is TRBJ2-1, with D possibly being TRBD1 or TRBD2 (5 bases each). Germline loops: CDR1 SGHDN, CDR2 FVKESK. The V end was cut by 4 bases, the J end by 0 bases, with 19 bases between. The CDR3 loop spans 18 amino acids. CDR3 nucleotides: TGTGCCAGCAGCCCACTCATGGGACGCCGGAGCTCCTACAATGAGCAGTTCTTC. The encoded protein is CASSPLMGRRSSYNEQFF. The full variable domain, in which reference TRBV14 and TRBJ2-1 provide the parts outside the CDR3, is EAGVTQFPSHSVIEKGQTVTLRCDPISGHDNLYWYRRVMGKEIKFLLHFVKESKQDESGMPNNRFLAERTGGTYSTLKVQPAELEDSGVYFCASSPLMGRRSSYNEQFFGPGTRLTVL.

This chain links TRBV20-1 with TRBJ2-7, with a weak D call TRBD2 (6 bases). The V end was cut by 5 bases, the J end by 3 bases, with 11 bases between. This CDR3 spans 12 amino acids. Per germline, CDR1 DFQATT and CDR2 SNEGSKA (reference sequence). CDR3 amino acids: CSASGLYYEQYF. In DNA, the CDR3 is TGCAGTGCTTCGGGACTTTACTACGAGCAGTACTTC.

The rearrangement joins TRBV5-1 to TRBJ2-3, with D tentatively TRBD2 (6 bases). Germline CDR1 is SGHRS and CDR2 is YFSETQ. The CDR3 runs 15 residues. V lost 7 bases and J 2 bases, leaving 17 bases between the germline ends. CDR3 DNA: TGCGCCAGCTCTGTGGCCGGGAGCGACACAGATACGCAGTATTTT. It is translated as CASSVAGSDTDTQYF. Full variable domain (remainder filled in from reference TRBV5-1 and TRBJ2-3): KAGVTQTPRYLIKTRGQQVTLSCSPISGHRSVSWYQQTPGQGLQFLFEYFSETQRNKGNFPGRFSGRQFSNSRSEMNVSTLELGDSALYLCASSVAGSDTDTQYFGPGTRLTVL.

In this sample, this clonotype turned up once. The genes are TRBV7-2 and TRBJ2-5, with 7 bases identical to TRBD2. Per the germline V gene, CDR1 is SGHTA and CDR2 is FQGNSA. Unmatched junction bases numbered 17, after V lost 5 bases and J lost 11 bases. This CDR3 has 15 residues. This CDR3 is CASSPRGTTVSEQYF. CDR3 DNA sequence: TGTGCCAGCAGCCCCCGGGGGACTACCGTCTCTGAGCAGTACTTC. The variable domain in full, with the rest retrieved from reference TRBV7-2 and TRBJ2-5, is GAGVSQSPSNKVTEKGKDVELRCDPISGHTALYWYRQSLGQGLEFLIYFQGNSAPDKSGLPSDRFSAERTGGSVSTLTIQRTQQEDSAVYLCASSPRGTTVSEQYFGPGTRLLVL.

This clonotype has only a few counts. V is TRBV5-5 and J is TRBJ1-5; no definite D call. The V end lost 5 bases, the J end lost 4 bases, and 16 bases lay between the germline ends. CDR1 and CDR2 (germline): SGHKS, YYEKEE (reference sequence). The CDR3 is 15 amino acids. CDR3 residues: CASSVDVRANQPQHF. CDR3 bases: TGTGCCAGCAGTGTGGACGTCCGGGCTAATCAGCCCCAGCATTTT.

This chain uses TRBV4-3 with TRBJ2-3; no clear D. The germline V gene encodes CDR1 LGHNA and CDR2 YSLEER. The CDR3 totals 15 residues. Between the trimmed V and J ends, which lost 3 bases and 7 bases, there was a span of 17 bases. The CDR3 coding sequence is TGCGCCAGCAGCCAGGAAGGAACTCAGGATCATACGCAGTATTTT. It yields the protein CASSQEGTQDHTQYF.

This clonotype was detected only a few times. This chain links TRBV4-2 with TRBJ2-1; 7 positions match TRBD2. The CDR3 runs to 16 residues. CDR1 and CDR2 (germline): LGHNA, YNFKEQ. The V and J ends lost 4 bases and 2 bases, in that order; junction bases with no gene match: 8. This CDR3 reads CASSPITSETYNEQFF. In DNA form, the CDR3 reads TGTGCCAGCAGCCCCATTACTAGCGAGACCTACAATGAGCAGTTCTTC.

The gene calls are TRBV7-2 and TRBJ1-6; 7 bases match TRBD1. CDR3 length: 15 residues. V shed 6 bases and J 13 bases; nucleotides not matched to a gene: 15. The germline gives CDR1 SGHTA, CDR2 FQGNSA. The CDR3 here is CASRPGAGGTWPLHF. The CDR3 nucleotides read TGTGCCAGCAGACCCGGGGCAGGGGGTACTTGGCCCCTCCACTTT.

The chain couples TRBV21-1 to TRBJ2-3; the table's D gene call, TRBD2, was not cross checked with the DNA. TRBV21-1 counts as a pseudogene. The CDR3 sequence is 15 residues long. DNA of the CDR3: TGTGCCAGCAGCCCCCTCCTACGGGCCGTAGATACGCAGTATTTT. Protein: CASSPLLRAVDTQYF.

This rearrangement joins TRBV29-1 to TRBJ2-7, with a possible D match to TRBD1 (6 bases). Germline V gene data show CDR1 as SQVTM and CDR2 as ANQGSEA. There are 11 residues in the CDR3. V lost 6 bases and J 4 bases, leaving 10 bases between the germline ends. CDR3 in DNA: TGCAGCGTGGGGGCGGAGTACGAGCAGTACTTC. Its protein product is CSVGAEYEQYF.

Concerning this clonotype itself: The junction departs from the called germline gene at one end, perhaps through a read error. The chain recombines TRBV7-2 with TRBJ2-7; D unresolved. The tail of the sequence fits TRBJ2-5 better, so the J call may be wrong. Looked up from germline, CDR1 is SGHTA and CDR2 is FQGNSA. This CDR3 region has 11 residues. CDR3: CVSSLRETQYF. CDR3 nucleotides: TGTGTCAGCAGCCTAAGGGAGACCCAGTACTTC.